These T cell receptor beta chains were read from a single sample in a study of blood T cells in healthy people across ages. TCRdb analysed the 5' RACE reads with MiXCR anew, one entry per CDR3 protein. The sample shows roughly 900,000 distinct CDR3 sequences, 48% of them seen only once. The specimen was blood. The origin of the receptors is a man younger than 45 in good health. CDR3s include the opening cysteine and the closing phenylalanine or tryptophan. The D gene is left open where the match is weak. Clone size appears in some rows only: once, few, many, or a class for an expanded clone.

j_call,v_call,clone_size,d_call,cdr3_aa,cdr3_nt
TRBJ2-7,TRBV27,NA,NA,CASSSGDTTYEQYF,TGTGCCAGCAGTTCCGGGGACACTACCTACGAGCAGTACTTC
TRBJ2-1,TRBV3-1,NA,TRBD1,CASSQGSQGSNEQFF,TGTGCCAGCAGCCAAGGCTCACAGGGGTCGAATGAGCAGTTCTTC
TRBJ2-7,TRBV6-1,few,TRBD2,CASSEAGGGSYEQYF,TGTGCCAGCAGTGAAGCAGGCGGGGGCTCCTACGAGCAGTACTTC
TRBJ1-1,TRBV6-2/TRBV6-3,few,NA,CASSNPRVFSTEAFF,TGTGCCAGCAGTAACCCCAGGGTTTTTAGCACTGAAGCTTTCTTT
TRBJ2-1,TRBV6-6,NA,NA,CASRLRRDTFYNEQFF,TGTGCCAGCAGGCTCAGGAGAGACACCTTCTACAATGAGCAGTTCTTC
TRBJ2-3,TRBV11-2,NA,NA,CASSLGQDSTDTQYF,TGTGCCAGCAGCTTAGGTCAGGATAGCACAGATACGCAGTATTTT
TRBJ2-3,TRBV5-6,NA,NA,CASSFYSLGADTQYF,TGTGCCAGCAGCTTTTACTCCCTTGGGGCAGATACGCAGTATTTT
TRBJ2-5,TRBV5-1,NA,TRBD2,CASSPGLAGYETQYF,TGCGCCAGCAGCCCGGGACTAGCGGGGTATGAGACCCAGTACTTC
TRBJ2-6,TRBV29-1,few,NA,CSVSVSGANVLTF,TGCAGCGTCAGTGTCTCGGGGGCCAACGTCCTGACTTTC
TRBJ2-5,TRBV4-1,few,NA,CASSQAVGQQEAQYF,TGCGCCAGCAGCCAAGCGGTGGGGCAGCAAGAGGCCCAGTACTTC